Sequencing of this T cell receptor (beta chain) was carried out in a study of cytomegalovirus exposure and HLA in healthy donors. This clone was seen a handful of times. The antigen remains undetermined. The PCR made use of 60 Vbeta and 13 Jbeta primers. Original methodology: About 83 million unique TCR beta chains, 10 million to 14 million shared, were counted in a later analysis. Repertoires were generated with immunoSEQ multiplex PCR, while TCRdb's copy carries only in-frame clones and drops some. That table gives V, J and clone size, and the DNA gave D and trimming. The sample shows 180,000 or so clones, 78% of them seen only once. The CDR3 runs 15 residues. V lost 3 bases and J lost 1; bases outside the gene matches: 4. Germline loops: CDR1 MGHRA, CDR2 YSYEKL. General study results and limits: An analysis done earlier found most TCR beta V segments productive about 90% or about 30% of the time.

The receptor's source is a female donor in good health and CMV-seronegative. The sequencing sample was made of PBMCs. The V and J genes are TRBV4-1 and TRBJ2-3; 7 nucleotides align to TRBD1. Written as DNA, the CDR3 is TGCGCCAGCAGCCACGCTGGACAGGGCACAGATACGCAGTATTTT. The encoded protein is CASSHAGQGTDTQYF.